This TCR beta chain was identified in a study of T-cell reconstitution after alpha-beta-depleted transplantation in children. Whole-study findings and limits: Some patients owed their high day-60 TCRbeta diversity to surviving recipient T cells and thymic progenitors. From newly produced T cells came most of the T-cell counts and diversity one year after transplant.

This clonotype has ten or more counts. Its specificity is not known. Germline CDR1 and CDR2: ENHRY and SYGVKD. After removal of 4 bases from V and 1 base from J, the junction contained 4 bases not matched to a gene. The CDR3 covers 15 residues. Construction of the TCRbeta library involved unique molecular identifiers. TCRdb reprocessed the PCR reads with MiXCR, giving one entry per CDR3 protein. This table holds around 580,000 distinct CDR3 sequences, approximately 22% found once. Material: PBMCs, mostly from graft donor cells, obtained 360 days after TCRalphabeta/CD19-depleted stem cell transplant. J is TRBJ2-3 and V is TRBV10-3; 8 bases match TRBD1. This sequence was found in a boy less than two years old who had a stem cell transplant for acute myeloid leukemia, so the T cells may come from the graft donor. This CDR3 is CAISGTGQGTDTQYF. The CDR3 nucleotides are TGTGCCATCAGTGGCACGGGACAGGGCACAGATACGCAGTATTTT.